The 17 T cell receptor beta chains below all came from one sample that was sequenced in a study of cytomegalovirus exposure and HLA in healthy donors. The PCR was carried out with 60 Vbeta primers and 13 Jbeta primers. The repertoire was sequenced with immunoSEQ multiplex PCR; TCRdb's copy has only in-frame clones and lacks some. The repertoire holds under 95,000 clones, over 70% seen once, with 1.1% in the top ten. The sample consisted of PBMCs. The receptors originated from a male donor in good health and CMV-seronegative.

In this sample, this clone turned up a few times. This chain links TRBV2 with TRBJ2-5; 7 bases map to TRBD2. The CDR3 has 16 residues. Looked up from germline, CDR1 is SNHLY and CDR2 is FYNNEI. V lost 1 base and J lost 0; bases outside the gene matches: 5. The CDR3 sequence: CASSEDPTSYQETQYF. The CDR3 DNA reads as TGTGCCAGCAGTGAAGACCCGACTAGCTACCAAGAGACCCAGTACTTC.

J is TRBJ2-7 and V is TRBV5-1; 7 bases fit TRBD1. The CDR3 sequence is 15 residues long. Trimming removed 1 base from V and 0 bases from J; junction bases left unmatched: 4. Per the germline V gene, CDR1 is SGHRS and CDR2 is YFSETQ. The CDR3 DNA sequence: TGCGCCAGCAGCTTGCGACAGGGAGACTCCTACGAGCAGTACTTC. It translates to CASSLRQGDSYEQYF.

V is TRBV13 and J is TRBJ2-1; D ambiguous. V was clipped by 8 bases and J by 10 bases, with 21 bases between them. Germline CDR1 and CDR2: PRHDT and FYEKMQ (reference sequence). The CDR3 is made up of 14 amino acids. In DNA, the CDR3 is TGTGCCAGCCAGGATGACGACGGAACCAAGGAGCAGTTCTTC. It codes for CASQDDDGTKEQFF. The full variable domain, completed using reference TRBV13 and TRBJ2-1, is AAGVIQSPRHLIKEKRETATLKCYPIPRHDTVYWYQQGPGQDPQFLISFYEKMQSDKGSIPDRFSAQQFSDYHSELNMSSLELGDSALYFCASQDDDGTKEQFFGPGTRLTVL.

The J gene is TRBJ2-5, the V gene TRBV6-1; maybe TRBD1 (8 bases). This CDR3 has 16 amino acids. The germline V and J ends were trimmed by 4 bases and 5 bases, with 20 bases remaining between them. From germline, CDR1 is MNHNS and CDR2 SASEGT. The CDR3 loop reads CASSVGDRNGGETQYF. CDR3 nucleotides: TGTGCCAGCAGTGTAGGGGACAGGAACGGGGGGGAGACCCAGTACTTC.

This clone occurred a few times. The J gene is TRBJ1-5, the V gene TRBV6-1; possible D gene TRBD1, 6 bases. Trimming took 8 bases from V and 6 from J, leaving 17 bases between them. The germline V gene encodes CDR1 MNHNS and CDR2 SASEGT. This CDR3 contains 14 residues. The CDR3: CASVTGTSTQPQHF. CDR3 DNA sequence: TGTGCCAGCGTCACAGGGACATCGACTCAGCCCCAGCATTTT.

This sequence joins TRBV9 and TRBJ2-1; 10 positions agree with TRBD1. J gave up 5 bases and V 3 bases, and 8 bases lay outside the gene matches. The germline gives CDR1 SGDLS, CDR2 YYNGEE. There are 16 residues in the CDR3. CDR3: CASSAPRTGGHNEQFF. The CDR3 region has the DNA TGTGCCAGCAGCGCCCCCCGGACAGGGGGTCACAATGAGCAGTTCTTC. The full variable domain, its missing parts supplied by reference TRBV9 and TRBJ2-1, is DSGVTQTPKHLITATGQRVTLRCSPRSGDLSVYWYQQSLDQGLQFLIQYYNGEERAKGNILERFSAQQFPDLHSELNLSSLELGDSALYFCASSAPRTGGHNEQFFGPGTRLTVL.

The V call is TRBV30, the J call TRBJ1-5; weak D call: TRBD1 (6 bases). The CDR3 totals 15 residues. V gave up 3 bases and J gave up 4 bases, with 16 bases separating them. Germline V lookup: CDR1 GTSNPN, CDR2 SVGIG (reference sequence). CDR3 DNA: TGTGCCTGGAGCGCAGGGACACAGCCAAATCAGCCCCAGCATTTT. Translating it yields CAWSAGTQPNQPQHF. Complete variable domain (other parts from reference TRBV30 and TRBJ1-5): SQTIHQWPATLVQPVGSPLSLECTVEGTSNPNLYWYRQAAGRGLQLLFYSVGIGQISSEVPQNLSASRPQDRQFILSSKKLLLSDSGFYLCAWSAGTQPNQPQHFGDGTRLSIL.

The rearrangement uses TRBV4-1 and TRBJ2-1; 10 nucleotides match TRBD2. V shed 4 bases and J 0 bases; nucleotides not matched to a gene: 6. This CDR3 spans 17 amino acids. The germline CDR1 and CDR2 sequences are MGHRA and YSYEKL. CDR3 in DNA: TGCGCCAGCAGCCCCGGACTAGCGGAGAGCTCCTACAATGAGCAGTTCTTC. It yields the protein CASSPGLAESSYNEQFF.

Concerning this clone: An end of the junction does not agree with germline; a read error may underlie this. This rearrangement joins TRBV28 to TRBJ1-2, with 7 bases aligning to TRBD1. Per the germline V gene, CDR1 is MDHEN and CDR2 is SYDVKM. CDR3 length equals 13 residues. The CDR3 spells CASFGQANYGCTF. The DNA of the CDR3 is TGTGCCAGCTTTGGACAGGCTAACTATGGCTGCACCTTC.

The CDR3 here is CASSSDSYEQYF. The DNA for the CDR3 is TGCGCCAGCAGCTCCGACAGCTACGAGCAGTACTTC. This chain joins TRBV5-1 and TRBJ2-7; D might be TRBD1 (5 bases). This CDR3 region has 12 residues. Trimming stripped 3 bases from V and 3 bases from J, with 7 bases between. CDR1 is SGHRS and CDR2 is YFSETQ in the germline V gene. Together with reference TRBV5-1 and TRBJ2-7, the CDR3 gives the full variable domain: KAGVTQTPRYLIKTRGQQVTLSCSPISGHRSVSWYQQTPGQGLQFLFEYFSETQRNKGNFPGRFSGRQFSNSRSEMNVSTLELGDSALYLCASSSDSYEQYFGPGTRLTVT.

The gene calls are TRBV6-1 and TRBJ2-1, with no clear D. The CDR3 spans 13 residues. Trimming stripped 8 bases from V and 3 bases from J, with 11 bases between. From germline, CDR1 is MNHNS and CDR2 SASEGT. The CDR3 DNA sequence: TGTGCCAGCTCCAATCTAGGCTACAATGAGCAGTTCTTC. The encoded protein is CASSNLGYNEQFF.

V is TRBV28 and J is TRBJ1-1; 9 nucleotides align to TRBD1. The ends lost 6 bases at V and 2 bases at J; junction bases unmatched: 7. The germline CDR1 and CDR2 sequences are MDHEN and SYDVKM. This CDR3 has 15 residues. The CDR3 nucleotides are TGTGCCAGCAGCAGGGGACAGGGTGCTAACACTGAAGCTTTCTTT. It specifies CASSRGQGANTEAFF.

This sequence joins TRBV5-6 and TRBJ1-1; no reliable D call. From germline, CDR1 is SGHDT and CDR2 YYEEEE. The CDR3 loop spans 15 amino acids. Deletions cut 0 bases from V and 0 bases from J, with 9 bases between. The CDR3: CASSLARYLNTEAFF. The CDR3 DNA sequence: TGTGCCAGCAGCTTGGCCCGGTACCTGAACACTGAAGCTTTCTTT.

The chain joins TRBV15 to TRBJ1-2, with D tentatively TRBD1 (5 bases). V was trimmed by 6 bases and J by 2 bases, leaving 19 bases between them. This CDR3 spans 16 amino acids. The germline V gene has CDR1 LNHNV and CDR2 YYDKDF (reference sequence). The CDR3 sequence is CATRDPSSPGNYGYTF. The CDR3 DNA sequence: TGTGCCACCAGAGATCCCTCCTCCCCAGGGAACTATGGCTACACCTTC.

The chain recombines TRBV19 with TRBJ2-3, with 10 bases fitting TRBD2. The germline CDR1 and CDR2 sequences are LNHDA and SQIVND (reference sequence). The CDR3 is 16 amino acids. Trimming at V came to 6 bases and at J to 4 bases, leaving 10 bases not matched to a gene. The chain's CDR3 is CASRISSLAGADTQYF. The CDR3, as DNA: TGTGCCAGTAGAATATCCTCGCTAGCGGGAGCAGATACGCAGTATTTT.

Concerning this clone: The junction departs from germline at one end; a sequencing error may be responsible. Written as DNA, the CDR3 is TGTCCCAGCAGAATCTTGGCTTCGAACACCGGGGAGCTGTTTTTT. It translates to CPSRILASNTGELFF. The chain joins TRBV7-6 to TRBJ2-2; unclear D gene. The CDR3 is 15 residues long. Germline loops: CDR1 SGHVS, CDR2 FNYEAQ.

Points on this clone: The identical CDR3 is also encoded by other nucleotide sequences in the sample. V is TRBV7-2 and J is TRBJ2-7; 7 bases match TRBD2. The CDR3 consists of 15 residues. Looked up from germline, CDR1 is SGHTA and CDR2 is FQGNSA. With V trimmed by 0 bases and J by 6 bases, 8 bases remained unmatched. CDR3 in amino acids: CASSLARVGGSEQYF. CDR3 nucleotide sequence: TGTGCCAGCAGCTTAGCGCGGGTGGGGGGGTCCGAGCAGTACTTC.